The next 7 T cell receptor beta chains were all read from a single sample in a study of blood T cell repertoires in COVID-19. Profiling relied on immunoSEQ multiplex PCR, and the TCRdb table lists in-frame clones only, not all of them. The sample has some 200,000 clones, roughly 85% seen once. The sequenced sample was peripheral blood. The receptors shown here come from a woman younger than 30 who had recovered from COVID-19.

This sequence joins TRBV18 and TRBJ1-3, with TRBD1 identical over 9 bases. With V trimmed by 1 base and J by 4 bases, 5 bases remained unmatched. CDR3 length: 16 amino acids. Germline CDR1 reads KGHSH; CDR2 reads LQKENI. CDR3 coding DNA: TGTGCCAGCTCACCACGTCTCGACAGGGGGGGAAACACCATATATTTT. Amino acid sequence: CASSPRLDRGGNTIYF.

The chain combines TRBV24-1 with TRBJ2-1; D is uncertain. V dropped 4 bases and J dropped 8 bases, with 11 bases sitting between them. Germline V gene data show CDR1 as KGHDR and CDR2 as SFDVKD. The CDR3 is 13 residues long. CDR3 residues: CATSEERFDEQFF. The DNA of the CDR3 is TGTGCCACCAGTGAAGAGAGGTTCGATGAGCAGTTCTTC.

The chain joins TRBV5-1 to TRBJ1-1; D not resolved. The germline V gene encodes CDR1 SGHRS and CDR2 YFSETQ. The CDR3 loop spans 12 amino acids. Trimming removed 3 bases from V and 8 bases from J, with 11 bases in between. For the CDR3, the DNA is TGCGCCAGCAGCTCCCCGCGTATGGAAGCTTTCTTT. Translating gives CASSSPRMEAFF.

V usage is TRBV11-3 and J usage is TRBJ2-7; perhaps TRBD1 as D (5 bases). There are 13 residues in the CDR3. V lost 5 bases and J 6 bases, leaving 14 bases between the germline ends. Germline V gene sequence: CDR1 SGHNT, CDR2 YENEEA. DNA of the CDR3: TGTGCCAGCAGCCCAACCCCAGGGTTCGAGCAGTACTTC. Translating it yields CASSPTPGFEQYF. The variable domain in full, with the rest retrieved from reference TRBV11-3 and TRBJ2-7, is EAGVVQSPRYKIIEKKQPVAFWCNPISGHNTLYWYLQNLGQGPELLIRYENEEAVDDSQLPKDRFSAERLKGVDSTLKIQPAELGDSAVYLCASSPTPGFEQYFGPGTRLTVT.

The chain has TRBV3-1 (or the pseudogene TRBV3-2) and TRBJ2-7; 7 bases are a match to TRBD2. CDR1 and CDR2 from the germline V gene are LGHDT and YNNKEL (reference sequence). This CDR3 region has 14 residues. The V segment lost 4 bases and the J segment 2 bases; nucleotides outside the gene matches: 5. The CDR3 sequence is CASSRLRETYEQYF. CDR3 sequence (DNA): TGTGCCAGCAGCCGTTTGCGGGAGACCTACGAGCAGTACTTC.

J is TRBJ2-1 and V is TRBV6-5; 13 nucleotides line up with TRBD2. The CDR3 spans 13 residues. Per the germline V gene, CDR1 is MNHEY and CDR2 is SVGAGI. Trimming took 6 bases from V and 11 from J; bases not matched to a gene: 4. This CDR3 is CASRLAGGAKQFF. CDR3 nucleotides: TGTGCCAGCAGACTAGCGGGAGGGGCCAAGCAGTTCTTC.

CDR3 DNA: TGTGCCAGCAGCCCGGGAGCAGGGCCTCATGGCTACACCTTC. This translates into CASSPGAGPHGYTF. The chain combines TRBV25-1 with TRBJ1-2, with D perhaps matching TRBD1 (5 bases). With 6 bases removed from V and 6 bases from J, the gap between germline ends came to 17 bases. This CDR3 spans 14 amino acids. The V gene's germline CDR1 is MGHDK and CDR2 SYGVNS.